This T cell receptor (beta chain) was captured in a study of shared clonotypes between healthy human individuals. Study context: Samples came from two female and a few male donors aged 18 to 49.

Each sorted subset replicate got 200 ng genomic DNA, 30,000 or so genomes. The assay was immunoSEQ multiplex PCR, and TCRdb's table has in-frame clones only and misses some. The table records fewer than 1.8 million clones, approximately 98.5% of them present only once. CDR3 length: 14 amino acids. Trimming pared 6 bases from V and 4 bases from J, leaving 15 bases between. The germline V gene has CDR1 KGHSH and CDR2 LQKENI. The origin of this receptor is a young man in good health. The sample was naive CD4+ T cells sorted from blood. Subset denoted: CD45RA+ positively selected. V is TRBV18 and J is TRBJ2-5, with D possibly matching TRBD1 (6 bases). The CDR3 spells CASSYGQRGETQYF. DNA of the CDR3: TGTGCCAGCTCCTACGGACAGAGAGGAGAGACCCAGTACTTC.